This T cell receptor (beta chain) was obtained from a study of identical twins. TCRdb redid the calling of the 5' RACE reads with MiXCR, one entry per CDR3 protein. The table records roughly 720,000 distinct CDR3 sequences, 18% of them present only once. CDR1 and CDR2 from the germline V gene are SEHNR and FQNEAQ (reference sequence). CDR3 length: 15 residues. The V segment lost 6 bases and the J segment 9 bases; nucleotides outside the gene matches: 8. A remark on this clonotype: What it binds is not known.

Study conclusions and caveats: Among monozygotic twins, out-of-frame TCR alpha sharing exceeded what models predicted.

Another study also made use of these data, one on T cells expressing NK-cell markers. As that report states: Sorted CD3+CD56-NKG2C+, CD3+CD56+NKG2C+ and CD3+CD56+NKG2C- T cells supplied the TCR beta repertoires. The CD3+CD56-NKG2C+ fraction was also led by these clonotypes in several donors. Expanded NKG2C+ T cell clones were not confirmed as HCMV-specific.

This receptor was taken from a woman under 30 in good health. Sequencing input: PBMCs. V is TRBV7-9 and J is TRBJ2-1; 13 bases fit TRBD2. The CDR3 DNA sequence: TGTGCCAGCAGGACCGGACTAGCGGGAGAGGGTGAGCAGTTCTTC. Translated: CASRTGLAGEGEQFF.